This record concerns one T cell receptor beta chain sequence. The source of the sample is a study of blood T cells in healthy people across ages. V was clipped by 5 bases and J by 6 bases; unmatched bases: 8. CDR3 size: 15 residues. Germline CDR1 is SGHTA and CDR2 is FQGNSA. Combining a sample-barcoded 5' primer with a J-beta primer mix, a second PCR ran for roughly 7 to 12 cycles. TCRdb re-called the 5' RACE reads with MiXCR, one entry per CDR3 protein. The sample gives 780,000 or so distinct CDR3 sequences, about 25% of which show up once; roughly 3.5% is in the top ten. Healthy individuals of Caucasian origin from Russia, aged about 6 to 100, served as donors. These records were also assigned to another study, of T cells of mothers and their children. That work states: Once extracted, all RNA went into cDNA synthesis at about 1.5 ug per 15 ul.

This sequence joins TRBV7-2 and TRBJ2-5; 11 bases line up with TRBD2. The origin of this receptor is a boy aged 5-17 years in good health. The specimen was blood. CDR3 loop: CASSPGLAGMKTQYF. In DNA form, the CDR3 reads TGTGCCAGCAGCCCCGGACTAGCGGGTATGAAGACCCAGTACTTC. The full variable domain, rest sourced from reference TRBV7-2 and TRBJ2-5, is GAGVSQSPSNKVTEKGKDVELRCDPISGHTALYWYRQSLGQGLEFLIYFQGNSAPDKSGLPSDRFSAERTGGSVSTLTIQRTQQEDSAVYLCASSPGLAGMKTQYFGPGTRLLVL.